This TCR beta chain was sequenced in a study of regulatory T cells in long-lasting Graves disease. Overall study findings and caveats: New patients shared fewer public clonotypes (around 980) than persistent patients did (approximately 3,000).

Stated time point: newly diagnosed GD, antithyroid drugs for less than 3 months. Preparation of the TCR library used RNA extracted from PBMCs. Comment on this clonotype: Antigen: not known.

Construction of the TCR beta libraries employed iRepertoire HTBI primers in conjunction with Arm-PCR of CDR3 regions. TCRdb re-called the multiplex PCR reads with MiXCR, one entry per CDR3 protein. The sample records around 250,000 distinct CDR3 sequences, more than 15% being singletons. Germline CDR1 and CDR2: SGDLS and YYNGEE. The CDR3 is made up of 16 amino acids. V was cut by 0 bases and J by 4 bases, with 13 bases left in between. The sample also formed part of further work on T cells in Graves' hyperthyroidism and ophthalmopathy. From that report: Hyperthyroidism in the patients, aged 18 to 65, was newly diagnosed and under 2 months in duration.

This specimen consisted of peripheral blood mononuclear cells (PBMCs), obtained at new diagnosis, from a patient treated with antithyroid drugs. This receptor was taken from a woman aged 25 to 39 with Graves disease. This rearrangement joins TRBV9 to TRBJ2-2; tentatively, D is TRBD1 (5 bases). The CDR3 here is CASSVEGSGATGELFF. CDR3 DNA: TGTGCCAGCAGCGTAGAGGGGTCAGGAGCCACCGGGGAGCTGTTTTTT.